This TCR beta chain derives from a study of beta chain features in type 1 diabetes. About the study: Researchers looked at approximately 110,000,000 sorted cells across all samples.

Sorting with CD45RO/CCR7/CD25/CD127/CD95/CD27 yielded naive, central memory, regulatory and stem-like memory CD4+ cells. The sequenced template was cDNA made from the entire isolated RNA. Method: immunoSEQ multiplex PCR; TCRdb's copy keeps in-frame clones and lacks some. The table records 600,000 to 700,000 clones, about an eighth of them present only once. Study-wide results and limits: Naive, central memory and Treg TCRB repertoires seemed to resemble each other more closely in patients than they did in healthy donors. PCR could preferentially amplify shorter templates, alike in patients and controls. There was a moderate but significant shortening of TCRB CDR3s in all four CD4+ subsets of Type 1 diabetes patients.

The CDR3 is made up of 15 amino acids. The germline V gene has CDR1 SGDLS and CDR2 YYNGEE. V was clipped by 4 bases and J by 2 bases; unmatched bases: 6. Points on this clone: What it binds is unknown.

V usage is TRBV9 and J usage is TRBJ2-1; the match to TRBD1 covers 7 bases. Input material: naive CD4+ T cells from blood. The clonotype comes from a man aged 30 to 45 with type 1 diabetes. CDR3 sequence: CASSPRTGAYNEQFF. CDR3 in DNA: TGTGCCAGCAGCCCTCGCACAGGGGCCTACAATGAGCAGTTCTTC. The full variable domain, completed using reference TRBV9 and TRBJ2-1, is DSGVTQTPKHLITATGQRVTLRCSPRSGDLSVYWYQQSLDQGLQFLIQYYNGEERAKGNILERFSAQQFPDLHSELNLSSLELGDSALYFCASSPRTGAYNEQFFGPGTRLTVL.